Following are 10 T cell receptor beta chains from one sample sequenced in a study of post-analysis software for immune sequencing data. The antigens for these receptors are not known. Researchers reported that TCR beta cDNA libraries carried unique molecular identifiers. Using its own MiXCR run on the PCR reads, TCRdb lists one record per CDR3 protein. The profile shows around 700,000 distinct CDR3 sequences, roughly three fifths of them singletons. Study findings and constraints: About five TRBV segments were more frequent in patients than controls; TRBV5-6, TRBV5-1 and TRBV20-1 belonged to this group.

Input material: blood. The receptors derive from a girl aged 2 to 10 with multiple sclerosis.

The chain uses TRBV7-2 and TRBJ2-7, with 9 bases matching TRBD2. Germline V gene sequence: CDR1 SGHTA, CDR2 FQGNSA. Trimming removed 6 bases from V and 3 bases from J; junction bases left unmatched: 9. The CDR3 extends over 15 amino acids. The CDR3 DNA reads TGTGCCAGCAGTCCAGGCGGGGGGGGCCGCTACGAGCAGTACTTC. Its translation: CASSPGGGGRYEQYF.

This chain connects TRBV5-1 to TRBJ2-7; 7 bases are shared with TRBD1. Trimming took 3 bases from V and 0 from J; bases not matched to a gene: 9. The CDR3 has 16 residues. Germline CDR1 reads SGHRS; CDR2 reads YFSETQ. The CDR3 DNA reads TGCGCCAGCAGCTATACTACCGGGACAGCCTCCTACGAGCAGTACTTC. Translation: CASSYTTGTASYEQYF.

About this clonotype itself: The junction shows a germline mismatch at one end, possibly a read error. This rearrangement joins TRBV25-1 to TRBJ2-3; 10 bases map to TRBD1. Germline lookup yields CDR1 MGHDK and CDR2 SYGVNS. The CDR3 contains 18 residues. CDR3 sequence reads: CASSEYGRTGGWTGTQYF. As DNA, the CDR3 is TGTGCCAGCAGTGAATATGGGCGGACAGGGGGTTGGACAGGTACGCAGTATTTT. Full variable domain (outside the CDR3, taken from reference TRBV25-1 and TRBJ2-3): EADIYQTPRYLVIGTGKKITLECSQTMGHDKMYWYQQDPGMELHLIHYSYGVNSTEKGDLSSESTVSRIRTEHFPLTLESARPSHTSQYLCASSEYGRTGGWTGTQYFGPGTRLTVL.

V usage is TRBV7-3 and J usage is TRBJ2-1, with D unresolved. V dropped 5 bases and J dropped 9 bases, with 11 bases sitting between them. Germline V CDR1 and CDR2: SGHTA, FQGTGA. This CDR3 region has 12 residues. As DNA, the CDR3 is TGTGCCAGCAGCCTACAGAGAGGTGAGCAGTTCTTC. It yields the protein CASSLQRGEQFF.

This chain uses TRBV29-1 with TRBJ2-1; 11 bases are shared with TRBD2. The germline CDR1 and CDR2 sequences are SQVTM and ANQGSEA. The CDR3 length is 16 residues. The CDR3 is CSRDRVAGGSYNEQFF. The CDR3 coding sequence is TGCAGTCGGGACAGGGTAGCGGGAGGGTCCTACAATGAGCAGTTCTTC.

CDR3 protein: CSAGGTNIQYF. DNA for the CDR3: TGCAGTGCCGGAGGGACTAACATTCAGTACTTC. This chain joins TRBV20-1 and TRBJ2-4, with D possibly being TRBD2 (6 bases). This CDR3 comprises 11 residues. V was cut by 6 bases and J by 7 bases, with 10 bases left in between. CDR1 DFQATT and CDR2 SNEGSKA come from the germline V gene (reference sequence).

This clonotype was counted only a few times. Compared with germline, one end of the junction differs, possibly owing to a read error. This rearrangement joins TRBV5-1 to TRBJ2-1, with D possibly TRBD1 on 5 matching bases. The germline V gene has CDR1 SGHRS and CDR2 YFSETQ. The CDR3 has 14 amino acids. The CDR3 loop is CASSLLDSYNEQFF. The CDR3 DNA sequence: TGTGCCAGCAGCTTACTCGACAGTTACAATGAGCAGTTCTTC.

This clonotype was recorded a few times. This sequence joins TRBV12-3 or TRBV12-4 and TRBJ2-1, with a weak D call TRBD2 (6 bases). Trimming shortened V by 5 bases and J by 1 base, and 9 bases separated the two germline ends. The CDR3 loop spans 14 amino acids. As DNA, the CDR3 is TGTGCCAGCAGTCCCGGGAGTTCCTACAATGAGCAGTTCTTC. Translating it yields CASSPGSSYNEQFF.

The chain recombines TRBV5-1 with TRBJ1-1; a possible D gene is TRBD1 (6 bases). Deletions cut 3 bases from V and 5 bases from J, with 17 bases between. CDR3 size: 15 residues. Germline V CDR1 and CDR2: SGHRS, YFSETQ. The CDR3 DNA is TGCGCCAGCAGCTCTCAAAATGACAGGCTTACTGAAGCTTTCTTT. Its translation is CASSSQNDRLTEAFF.

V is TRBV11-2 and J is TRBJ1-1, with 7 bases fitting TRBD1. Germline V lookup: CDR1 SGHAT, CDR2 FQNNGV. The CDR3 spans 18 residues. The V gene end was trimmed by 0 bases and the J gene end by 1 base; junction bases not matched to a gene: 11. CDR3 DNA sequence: TGTGCCAGCAGCTTAGATATCGGAACAGGGGTGGAGAACACTGAAGCTTTCTTT. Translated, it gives CASSLDIGTGVENTEAFF.